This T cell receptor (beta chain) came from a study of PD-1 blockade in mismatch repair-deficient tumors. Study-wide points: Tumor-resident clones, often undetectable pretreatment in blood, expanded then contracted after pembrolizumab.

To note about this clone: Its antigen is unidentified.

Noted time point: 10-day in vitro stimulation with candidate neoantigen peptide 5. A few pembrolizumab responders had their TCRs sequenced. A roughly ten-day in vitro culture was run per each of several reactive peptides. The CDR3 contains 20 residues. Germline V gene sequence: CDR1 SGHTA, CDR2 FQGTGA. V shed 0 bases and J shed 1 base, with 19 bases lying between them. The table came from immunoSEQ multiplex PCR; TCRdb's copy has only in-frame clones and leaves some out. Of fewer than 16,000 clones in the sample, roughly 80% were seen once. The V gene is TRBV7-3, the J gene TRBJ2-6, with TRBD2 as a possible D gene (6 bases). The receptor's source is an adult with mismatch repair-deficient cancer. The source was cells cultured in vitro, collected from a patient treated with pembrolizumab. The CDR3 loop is CASSLTGPGGTGSGANVLTF. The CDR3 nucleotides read TGTGCCAGCAGCTTAACGGGGCCGGGCGGGACCGGGTCTGGGGCCAACGTCCTGACTTTC.